A single sample is the source of the 17 T cell receptor beta chains below, sequenced in a study of vaccination effects on CD4 cells after COVID-19. These receptors have no known antigen. Generated by immunoSEQ multiplex PCR, the TCRdb table keeps only in-frame clones and is missing some. The data show about 54,000 clones, 70% seen once. Sequencing in the ViraFEST assay came after antigen-specific CD4+ T cells had been expanded with viral peptide pools, which were used to stimulate PBMC. Upon completion of about ten days in culture, CD4+ T cells were isolated. Prior SARS-CoV-2 infection was absent in the vaccine recipients, as shown by negative nucleocapsid antibodies. This sample comprised CD4+ T cells from PBMCs cultured with SARS-CoV-2 spike peptides, obtained before COVID-19 vaccination. The receptors shown here come from a human donor who received a COVID-19 vaccine.

The chain combines TRBV7-2 with TRBJ1-4; TRBD1 aligns across 9 bases. The V gene end was trimmed by 4 bases and the J gene end by 8 bases; junction bases not matched to a gene: 5. The CDR3 sequence is 14 residues long. Germline V gene sequence: CDR1 SGHTA, CDR2 FQGNSA. The CDR3: CASSSQGALEKLFF. Here the CDR3 DNA reads TGTGCCAGCAGCTCACAGGGGGCGCTGGAAAAACTGTTTTTT. Complete variable domain (other parts from reference TRBV7-2 and TRBJ1-4): GAGVSQSPSNKVTEKGKDVELRCDPISGHTALYWYRQSLGQGLEFLIYFQGNSAPDKSGLPSDRFSAERTGGSVSTLTIQRTQQEDSAVYLCASSSQGALEKLFFGSGTQLSVL.

The DNA of the CDR3 is TGTGCCAGCAGTCGTACCCTGGGTTCACCCCTCCACTTT. Encoded protein: CASSRTLGSPLHF. The V call is TRBV25-1, the J call TRBJ1-6, with D hard to call. There are 13 residues in the CDR3. CDR1 is MGHDK, CDR2 SYGVNS, per germline. Between the trimmed V and J ends, which lost 5 bases and 9 bases, there was a span of 11 bases.

The chain employs TRBV6-2 or TRBV6-3 and TRBJ2-7; no firm D call. The germline V and J ends were trimmed by 8 bases and 3 bases, with 14 bases remaining between them. The CDR3 covers 13 residues. Germline CDR1 and CDR2: MNHEY and SVGEGT. The CDR3 sequence: CASRPDGRYEQYF. The DNA for the CDR3 is TGTGCCAGCCGCCCCGATGGCCGCTACGAGCAGTACTTC.

V usage is TRBV30 and J usage is TRBJ1-4; 7 bases align to TRBD1. This CDR3 is 15 amino acids long. V lost 0 bases and J lost 8; bases outside the gene matches: 9. Per germline, CDR1 GTSNPN and CDR2 SVGIG (reference sequence). Written as DNA, the CDR3 is TGTGCCTGGAGTGTGGTAGGGGGCGCGGGCGAAAAACTGTTTTTT. It translates to CAWSVVGGAGEKLFF.

This clone qualifies as medium-sized. The J gene is TRBJ2-7, the V gene TRBV30, with D maybe TRBD2 (5 bases). The CDR3 spans 14 residues. Germline loops: CDR1 GTSNPN, CDR2 SVGIG (reference sequence). This CDR3 is CAIRNWRVPYEQYF. The CDR3 DNA sequence: TGTGCAATCAGAAATTGGCGGGTTCCCTACGAGCAGTACTTC.

The V and J genes are TRBV5-4 and TRBJ1-1; 7 nucleotides match TRBD1. J gave up 4 bases and V 3 bases, and 3 bases lay outside the gene matches. Germline CDR1 SGHNT, CDR2 YYREEE (reference sequence). CDR3 length: 13 amino acids. The CDR3 bases are TGTGCCAGCAGCTCAAGGGGGCTCACTGAAGCTTTCTTT. Translating gives CASSSRGLTEAFF.

This chain connects TRBV14 to TRBJ2-7, with TRBD2 as a possible D gene (5 bases). The CDR3 covers 17 residues. The V gene lost 0 bases and the J gene lost 3 bases, with 18 bases spanning the gap. Looked up from germline, CDR1 is SGHDN and CDR2 is FVKESK. The CDR3 nucleotides are TGTGCCAGCAGCCAAGATAGCAGGAGCGGACCGAACTACGAGCAGTACTTC. This translates into CASSQDSRSGPNYEQYF.

In this sample, this clone turned up once. The chain's CDR3 is CASSGKDRGFDYGYTF. The DNA for the CDR3 is TGTGCCAGCAGCGGAAAAGACAGGGGCTTTGACTATGGCTACACCTTC. The chain recombines TRBV5-4 with TRBJ1-2; TRBD1 matches at 8 bases. This CDR3 contains 16 residues. CDR1 SGHNT and CDR2 YYREEE come from the germline V gene (reference sequence). J gave up 3 bases and V 4 bases, and 11 bases lay outside the gene matches.

This sequence joins TRBV7-2 and TRBJ1-5; maybe TRBD1 (5 bases). The CDR3 contains 14 residues. Germline V gene sequence: CDR1 SGHTA, CDR2 FQGNSA. V lost 2 bases to trimming and J lost 6 bases, with 11 bases between them. The CDR3 region is CASSLQGTSQPQHF. CDR3 bases: TGTGCCAGCAGCTTACAGGGAACAAGTCAGCCCCAGCATTTT. The entire variable domain, with the rest obtained from reference TRBV7-2 and TRBJ1-5, is as follows: GAGVSQSPSNKVTEKGKDVELRCDPISGHTALYWYRQSLGQGLEFLIYFQGNSAPDKSGLPSDRFSAERTGGSVSTLTIQRTQQEDSAVYLCASSLQGTSQPQHFGDGTRLSIL.

The genes are TRBV15 and TRBJ2-4; D may match TRBD1 or TRBD2 (6 bases each). Germline V gives CDR1 LNHNV, CDR2 YYDKDF (reference sequence). Trimming took 1 base from V and 7 from J, leaving 11 bases between them. There are 14 residues in the CDR3. CDR3 nucleotides: TGTGCCACCAGCAGAGTTGGAGGGGGGAACATTCAGTACTTC. Translation gives CATSRVGGGNIQYF.

The chain has TRBV10-3 and TRBJ1-1; TRBD1 aligns across 7 bases. This CDR3 is 13 amino acids long. Germline CDR1 and CDR2: ENHRY and SYGVKD. The V segment lost 5 bases and the J segment 5 bases; nucleotides outside the gene matches: 5. Written as DNA, the CDR3 is TGTGCCATCAGTCCGGGACAGAAAACTGAAGCTTTCTTT. This gives the protein CAISPGQKTEAFF.

This chain uses TRBV7-8 with TRBJ1-1, with D tentatively TRBD1 (5 bases). The V and J ends lost 0 bases and 5 bases respectively, with 10 bases between them. Germline V gene sequence: CDR1 SGHVS, CDR2 FQNEAQ. This CDR3 is built from 14 residues. The CDR3 sequence: CASSLAEGRTEAFF. Here the CDR3 DNA reads TGTGCCAGCAGCTTAGCGGAGGGGAGGACTGAAGCTTTCTTT.

The chain is built from TRBV28 and TRBJ1-3, with 7 positions matching TRBD1. CDR1 MDHEN and CDR2 SYDVKM come from the germline V gene. There are 15 residues in the CDR3. J gave up 0 bases and V 5 bases, and 4 bases lay outside the gene matches. The CDR3 nucleotides read TGTGCCAGCAGTCGACAGGGACTCTCTGGAAACACCATATATTTT. Protein product: CASSRQGLSGNTIYF.

V gene TRBV6-5 combines with J gene TRBJ1-1; TRBD1 matches 7 bases. In germline, CDR1 is MNHEY, CDR2 SVGAGI. This CDR3 is 16 amino acids long. V lost 2 bases, J lost 3 bases, and 9 bases stayed unmatched. CDR3 protein: CASSYQATGWDTEAFF. For the CDR3, the DNA is TGTGCCAGCAGTTACCAAGCGACAGGGTGGGACACTGAAGCTTTCTTT.

The rearrangement links TRBV11-2 to TRBJ1-3; TRBD1 matches 7 bases. V lost 5 bases to trimming and J lost 0 bases; unmatched junction nucleotides: 4. CDR1 and CDR2 (germline): SGHAT, FQNNGV. There are 15 residues in the CDR3. This CDR3 is CASSGGQFSGNTIYF. CDR3 in DNA: TGTGCCAGCAGCGGGGGACAGTTCTCTGGAAACACCATATATTTT.

This clone was counted only a few times. The chain has TRBV6-6 and TRBJ1-6; tentatively, D is TRBD1 (6 bases). The V end was cut by 5 bases, the J end by 7 bases, with 18 bases between. Germline CDR1 reads MNHNY; CDR2 reads SVGAGI (reference sequence). This CDR3 spans 16 amino acids. Here the CDR3 reads CASSRSMGGSNSPLHF. The DNA of the CDR3 is TGTGCCAGCAGTCGAAGTATGGGGGGCTCGAATTCACCCCTCCACTTT.

This chain uses TRBV30 with TRBJ2-7, with D perhaps TRBD2 (6 bases). This CDR3 region has 15 residues. Trimming shortened V by 1 base and J by 0 bases, and 13 bases separated the two germline ends. The germline CDR1 and CDR2 sequences are GTSNPN and SVGIG (reference sequence). CDR3 protein: CAWSGGGKGSYEQYF. CDR3 bases: TGTGCCTGGAGTGGAGGCGGGAAGGGCTCCTACGAGCAGTACTTC.